The 27 T cell receptor beta chains given below trace back to one sample, sequenced in a study of T cells after somatic rescue of genetic block. Here immunoSEQ multiplex PCR was the method, and the copy in TCRdb shows in-frame clones only, minus some. The table records tens of thousands of clones, around 96% of them present only once. Sequencing was performed on peripheral blood mononuclear cells (PBMCs). All receptors derive from a child less than two years old.

This clone appeared a single time. The chain has TRBV7-9 and TRBJ2-1; D is uncertain. The CDR3 consists of 13 residues. Trimming pared 0 bases from V and 2 bases from J, leaving 2 bases between. CDR1 and CDR2 from the germline V gene are SEHNR and FQNEAQ (reference sequence). The chain's CDR3 is CASSLAAYNEQFF. Written as DNA, the CDR3 is TGTGCCAGCAGCTTAGCAGCCTACAATGAGCAGTTCTTC.

The V and J genes are TRBV7-9 and TRBJ2-1; the match to TRBD2 covers 11 bases. The junction had 3 bases not matched to a gene; V was cut back by 2 bases and J by 6 bases. The germline V gene has CDR1 SEHNR and CDR2 FQNEAQ (reference sequence). This CDR3 comprises 15 residues. The CDR3 loop is CASSLKTSGTNEQFF. DNA of the CDR3: TGTGCCAGCAGCTTAAAGACTAGCGGGACCAATGAGCAGTTCTTC.

The chain has TRBV7-2 and TRBJ2-2; possibly TRBD2 for D (6 bases). CDR1 and CDR2 (germline): SGHTA, FQGNSA. V gave up 1 base and J gave up 5 bases, with 8 bases separating them. CDR3 length equals 14 residues. In DNA form, the CDR3 reads TGTGCCAGCAGCTTAGGGGCGGGGACCGGGGAGCTGTTTTTT. Translated, it gives CASSLGAGTGELFF. Variable domain in full (rest from reference TRBV7-2 and TRBJ2-2): GAGVSQSPSNKVTEKGKDVELRCDPISGHTALYWYRQSLGQGLEFLIYFQGNSAPDKSGLPSDRFSAERTGGSVSTLTIQRTQQEDSAVYLCASSLGAGTGELFFGEGSRLTVL.

There are a few counts of this clone. The chain joins TRBV29-1 to TRBJ1-2; the D gene is possibly TRBD1 (6 bases). V shed 6 bases and J shed 2 bases, with 16 bases lying between them. Germline CDR1 is SQVTM and CDR2 is ANQGSEA. The CDR3 runs to 14 residues. As DNA, the CDR3 is TGCAGCGTATTTAGCAGGGGACCCAACTATGGCTACACCTTC. This sequence encodes CSVFSRGPNYGYTF.

This sequence joins TRBV28 and TRBJ1-4; 11 positions match TRBD1. With 3 bases clipped from V and 7 bases from J, the junction kept 4 bases outside the gene matches. Looked up from germline, CDR1 is MDHEN and CDR2 is SYDVKM. CDR3 size: 15 residues. This chain's CDR3 is CASSFSGQGAEKLFF. The CDR3 region has the DNA TGTGCCAGCAGTTTTAGCGGACAGGGGGCTGAAAAACTGTTTTTT.

This sequence joins TRBV5-6 and TRBJ2-2, with D possibly matching TRBD2 (6 bases). This CDR3 spans 15 amino acids. CDR1 is SGHDT, CDR2 YYEEEE, per germline. Trimming left V 5 bases short and J 1 base short, with 12 bases between. In nucleotides, the CDR3 is TGTGCCAGCAGATCCGGGACTCTGAACACCGGGGAGCTGTTTTTT. Translated: CASRSGTLNTGELFF.

J is TRBJ1-6 and V is TRBV28; the D gene is possibly TRBD1 (6 bases). The V gene's germline CDR1 is MDHEN and CDR2 SYDVKM. Trimming pared 3 bases from V and 5 bases from J, leaving 8 bases between. This CDR3 is built from 14 residues. The CDR3 loop reads CASSFEGDNSPLHF. For the CDR3, the DNA is TGTGCCAGCAGTTTCGAGGGGGATAATTCACCCCTCCACTTT.

This chain connects TRBV7-2 to TRBJ1-2; TRBD1 agrees at 7 bases. Per germline, CDR1 SGHTA and CDR2 FQGNSA. J lost 3 bases, V lost 5 bases, and 3 bases had no gene match. The CDR3 sequence is 13 residues long. The DNA of the CDR3 is TGTGCCAGCAGCCATGGACAGGACTATGGCTACACCTTC. Amino acid sequence: CASSHGQDYGYTF.

The chain links TRBV5-6 to TRBJ2-7, with TRBD2 matching over 12 bases. The germline CDR1 and CDR2 sequences are SGHDT and YYEEEE. CDR3 length: 19 amino acids. After removal of 5 bases from V and 5 bases from J, the junction contained 20 bases not matched to a gene. Here the CDR3 reads CASRLGTGWLAGGSDEQYF. The CDR3 region has the DNA TGTGCCAGCAGACTGGGGACAGGGTGGCTAGCGGGAGGGTCGGACGAGCAGTACTTC.

This chain joins TRBV19 and TRBJ2-1; unclear D gene. Trimming shortened V by 5 bases and J by 4 bases, and 3 bases separated the two germline ends. This CDR3 is built from 11 residues. Germline V gene sequence: CDR1 LNHDA, CDR2 SQIVND (reference sequence). The CDR3 sequence: CASSVYNEQFF. The CDR3 DNA reads as TGTGCCAGTAGTGTGTACAATGAGCAGTTCTTC.

This sequence joins TRBV27 and TRBJ1-4, with a tentative D call TRBD1 (5 bases). The germline gives CDR1 MNHEY, CDR2 SMNVEV (reference sequence). This CDR3 comprises 15 residues. V was shortened by 2 bases and J by 5 bases, with 12 bases between the two germline ends. The DNA for the CDR3 is TGTGCCAGCAGTTTAGCCGGGGGAGGCAATGAAAAACTGTTTTTT. As protein: CASSLAGGGNEKLFF.

The chain recombines TRBV5-1 with TRBJ2-1; 11 bases agree with TRBD2. The CDR3 extends over 14 amino acids. The ends lost 0 bases at V and 7 bases at J; junction bases unmatched: 0. Germline V gene lookup returns CDR1 SGHRS and CDR2 YFSETQ. CDR3 amino acids: CASSLGLAGNEQFF. The CDR3 nucleotides are TGCGCCAGCAGCTTGGGACTAGCGGGGAATGAGCAGTTCTTC.

The chain links TRBV28 to TRBJ2-7; TRBD1 is a possible D gene (5 bases). V was clipped by 3 bases and J by 2 bases, with 17 bases between them. The CDR3 totals 16 residues. Germline-derived CDR1 and CDR2 are MDHEN and SYDVKM. Here the CDR3 DNA reads TGTGCCAGCAGTTTCAAAAAAGGCAGGGCGGCCTACGAGCAGTACTTC. The encoded protein is CASSFKKGRAAYEQYF. Complete variable domain (other parts from reference TRBV28 and TRBJ2-7): DVKVTQSSRYLVKRTGEKVFLECVQDMDHENMFWYRQDPGLGLRLIYFSYDVKMKEKGDIPEGYSVSREKKERFSLILESASTNQTSMYLCASSFKKGRAAYEQYFGPGTRLTVT.

This chain joins TRBV4-1 and TRBJ2-7; no clear D gene. CDR3 size: 14 residues. The V gene's germline CDR1 is MGHRA and CDR2 YSYEKL. Between the trimmed V and J ends, which lost 2 bases and 5 bases, there was a span of 13 bases. Written as DNA, the CDR3 is TGCGCCAGCAGCCAAATGTCCCTTCCCCACGAGCAGTACTTC. Residues: CASSQMSLPHEQYF.

V and J are TRBV30 and TRBJ2-3; 8 bases fit TRBD1. The ends lost 3 bases at V and 0 bases at J; junction bases unmatched: 5. The CDR3 sequence is 15 residues long. The germline CDR1 and CDR2 sequences are GTSNPN and SVGIG (reference sequence). In DNA, the CDR3 is TGTGCCTGGAGCCCCGGGACAGGAAGCACAGATACGCAGTATTTT. Residues: CAWSPGTGSTDTQYF.

The gene calls are TRBV20-1 and TRBJ2-1; D gene ambiguous. Trimming took 6 bases from V and 5 from J, leaving 5 bases between them. Germline-derived CDR1 and CDR2 are DFQATT and SNEGSKA (reference sequence). The CDR3 has 10 amino acids. The CDR3 DNA reads as TGCAGTGCCCAGGACAATGAGCAGTTCTTC. Translating it yields CSAQDNEQFF.

The V call is TRBV28, the J call TRBJ2-5; 8 nucleotides match TRBD2. The ends lost 2 bases at V and 4 bases at J; junction bases unmatched: 6. This CDR3 is built from 15 residues. Germline CDR1 and CDR2: MDHEN and SYDVKM. The CDR3 region is CASSLGWLAGETQYF. The DNA for the CDR3 is TGTGCCAGCAGTTTAGGGTGGCTAGCGGGAGAGACCCAGTACTTC.

J is TRBJ2-4 and V is TRBV7-9, with TRBD2 as a possible D gene (6 bases). The V end was cut by 4 bases, the J end by 4 bases, with 14 bases between. CDR3 length: 15 amino acids. Germline CDR1 and CDR2: SEHNR and FQNEAQ (reference sequence). The CDR3 protein is CASSSIRDSKNIQYF. CDR3 DNA sequence: TGTGCCAGCAGCTCAATCCGGGACTCTAAAAACATTCAGTACTTC.

This chain joins TRBV28 and TRBJ1-1; 9 bases agree with TRBD1. CDR1 and CDR2 from the germline V gene are MDHEN and SYDVKM. With V trimmed by 6 bases and J by 7 bases, 6 bases remained unmatched. CDR3 length: 13 amino acids. The CDR3 DNA follows: TGTGCCAGCAGCCAAACAGGGGGCAATGAAGCTTTCTTT. It is translated as CASSQTGGNEAFF. The whole variable domain, remainder taken from reference TRBV28 and TRBJ1-1, is DVKVTQSSRYLVKRTGEKVFLECVQDMDHENMFWYRQDPGLGLRLIYFSYDVKMKEKGDIPEGYSVSREKKERFSLILESASTNQTSMYLCASSQTGGNEAFFGQGTRLTVV.

The chain combines TRBV6-5 with TRBJ1-1; D remains unclear. V lost 0 bases to trimming and J lost 4 bases, with 12 bases between them. CDR3 length: 15 amino acids. Germline loops: CDR1 MNHEY, CDR2 SVGAGI. The CDR3 loop is CASSYSFLVATEAFF. The CDR3 DNA is TGTGCCAGCAGTTACTCGTTTTTAGTCGCCACTGAAGCTTTCTTT.

The chain combines TRBV11-2 with TRBJ1-1; D is unclear. CDR1 and CDR2 (germline): SGHAT, FQNNGV. The CDR3 loop spans 12 amino acids. Deletions cut 1 base from V and 3 bases from J, with 3 bases between. Written as DNA, the CDR3 is TGTGCCAGCAGCTTAGGGGACACTGAAGCTTTCTTT. Encoded protein: CASSLGDTEAFF.

The CDR3, as DNA: TGTGCCAGCAGCCTATCGGGACTAGCGGGAGGGCTGAAAGATACGCAGTATTTT. As protein: CASSLSGLAGGLKDTQYF. The V call is TRBV7-8, the J call TRBJ2-3; 16 bases are shared with TRBD2. Trimming removed 5 bases from V and 5 bases from J; junction bases left unmatched: 10. Germline loops: CDR1 SGHVS, CDR2 FQNEAQ. The CDR3 length is 18 residues.

This clone has only one observation. The chain employs TRBV7-2 and TRBJ2-5; 8 bases line up with TRBD1. Germline trimming cut 5 bases from V and 1 base from J; bases unmatched to any gene: 9. The CDR3 covers 16 residues. Germline V gene lookup returns CDR1 SGHTA and CDR2 FQGNSA. CDR3 coding DNA: TGTGCCAGCAGCACTCCAGGGGGCGGGGCCCAAGAGACCCAGTACTTC. It codes for CASSTPGGGAQETQYF. Full variable domain (outside the CDR3, taken from reference TRBV7-2 and TRBJ2-5): GAGVSQSPSNKVTEKGKDVELRCDPISGHTALYWYRQSLGQGLEFLIYFQGNSAPDKSGLPSDRFSAERTGGSVSTLTIQRTQQEDSAVYLCASSTPGGGAQETQYFGPGTRLLVL.

The J gene is TRBJ1-5, the V gene TRBV10-3, with D unresolved. CDR1 is ENHRY and CDR2 is SYGVKD in the germline V gene. The CDR3 length is 14 residues. The V gene lost 3 bases and the J gene lost 7 bases, with 13 bases spanning the gap. The CDR3 DNA reads TGTGCCATCAGTGATCCGGGCCGGGAGCAGCCCCAGCATTTT. Translation: CAISDPGREQPQHF.

This clone showed up just once. J is TRBJ2-3 and V is TRBV7-2; a weak D match, TRBD2 (5 bases). Germline assignment: CDR1 SGHTA and CDR2 FQGNSA. The V end lost 4 bases, the J end lost 0 bases, and 17 bases lay between the germline ends. This CDR3 comprises 17 residues. The DNA of the CDR3 is TGTGCCAGCAGCTCCCTTTTTTTAGTAGCGAGCACAGATACGCAGTATTTT. It yields the protein CASSSLFLVASTDTQYF.

The chain employs TRBV11-2 and TRBJ2-1; D gene uncertain. Per the germline V gene, CDR1 is SGHAT and CDR2 is FQNNGV. The CDR3 extends over 15 amino acids. V dropped 2 bases and J dropped 6 bases, with 14 bases sitting between them. The CDR3 loop is CASSLNASPLNEQFF. The DNA for the CDR3 is TGTGCCAGCAGCTTAAACGCCTCCCCTCTCAATGAGCAGTTCTTC.

J is TRBJ1-5 and V is TRBV2, with D tentatively TRBD1 (5 bases). The CDR3 totals 14 residues. V lost 6 bases, J lost 2 bases, and 11 bases lay in between. Germline CDR1 and CDR2: SNHLY and FYNNEI. CDR3 nucleotides: TGTGCCAGCAGGGGGGGGAGTGGCAATCAGCCCCAGCATTTT. This codes for CASRGGSGNQPQHF.